This entry describes one TCR beta chain. Its target is unknown. Other DNA sequences in this specimen translate into the identical CDR3. This specimen belongs to a study of beta chain features in type 1 diabetes. Background on the study: Analysis included around 110,000,000 sorted cells drawn from all samples. Study conclusions and caveats: Shortening that was moderate but significant affected the TCRB CDR3s of Type 1 diabetes patients in all four CD4+ subsets.

Every isolated RNA sample was fully reverse transcribed, so sequencing captured expressed TCRB transcripts. Data came from immunoSEQ multiplex PCR; TCRdb stores just in-frame clones and leaves some out. The sample lists about 340,000 clones, over 7% seen once, with 0.9% to 1.1% in the top ten. Germline trimming cut 0 bases from V and 1 base from J; bases unmatched to any gene: 6. Per germline, CDR1 SGDLS and CDR2 YYNGEE. The CDR3 is 17 residues long. The receptor was isolated from a young man with type 1 diabetes. The rearrangement links TRBV9 to TRBJ2-5; 10 bases match TRBD2. Sequencing was performed on central memory CD4+ T cells from blood. CDR3 sequence reads: CASSVGLAGASQETQYF. CDR3 nucleotide sequence: TGTGCCAGCAGCGTAGGGCTAGCGGGGGCCTCCCAAGAGACCCAGTACTTC. Using reference TRBV9 and TRBJ2-5 for the parts outside the CDR3, the full variable domain is DSGVTQTPKHLITATGQRVTLRCSPRSGDLSVYWYQQSLDQGLQFLIQYYNGEERAKGNILERFSAQQFPDLHSELNLSSLELGDSALYFCASSVGLAGASQETQYFGPGTRLLVL.